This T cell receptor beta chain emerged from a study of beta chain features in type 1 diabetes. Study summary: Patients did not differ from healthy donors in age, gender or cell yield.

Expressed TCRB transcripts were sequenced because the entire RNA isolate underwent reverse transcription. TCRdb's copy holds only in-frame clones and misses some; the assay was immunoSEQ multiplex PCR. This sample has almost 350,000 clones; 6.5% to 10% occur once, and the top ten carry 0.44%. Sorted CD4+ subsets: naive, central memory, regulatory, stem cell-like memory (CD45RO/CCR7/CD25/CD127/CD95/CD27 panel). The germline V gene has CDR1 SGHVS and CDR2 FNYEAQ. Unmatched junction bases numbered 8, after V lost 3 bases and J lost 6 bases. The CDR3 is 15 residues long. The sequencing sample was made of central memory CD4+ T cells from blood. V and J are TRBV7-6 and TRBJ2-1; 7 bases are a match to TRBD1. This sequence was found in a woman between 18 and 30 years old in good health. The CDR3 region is CASSFNRGWGNEQFF. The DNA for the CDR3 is TGTGCCAGCAGCTTTAACAGGGGTTGGGGCAATGAGCAGTTCTTC.